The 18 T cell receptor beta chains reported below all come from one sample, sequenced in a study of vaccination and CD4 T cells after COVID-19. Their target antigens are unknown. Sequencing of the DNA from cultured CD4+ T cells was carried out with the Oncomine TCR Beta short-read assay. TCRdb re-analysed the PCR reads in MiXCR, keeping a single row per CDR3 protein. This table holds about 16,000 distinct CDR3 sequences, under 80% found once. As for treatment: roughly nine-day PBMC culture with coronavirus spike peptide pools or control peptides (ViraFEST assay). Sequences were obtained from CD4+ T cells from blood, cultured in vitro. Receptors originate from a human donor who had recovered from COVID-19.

CDR3 nucleotide sequence: TGTGCCAGCAGCTTAGCTTCTGGCGGACCTAGCACAGATACGCAGTATTTT. Encoded protein: CASSLASGGPSTDTQYF. This chain joins TRBV7-9 and TRBJ2-3; no clear D. Germline-derived CDR1 and CDR2 are SEHNR and FQNEAQ (reference sequence). V was trimmed by 0 bases and J by 0 bases, leaving 13 bases between them. The CDR3 sequence is 17 residues long.

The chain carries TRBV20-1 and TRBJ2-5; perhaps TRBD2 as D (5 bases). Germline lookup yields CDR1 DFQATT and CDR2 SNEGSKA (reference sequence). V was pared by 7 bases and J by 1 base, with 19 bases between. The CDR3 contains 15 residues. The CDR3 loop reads CSESGTSGAQETQYF. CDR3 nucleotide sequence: TGCAGTGAATCCGGAACGAGCGGTGCCCAAGAGACCCAGTACTTC.

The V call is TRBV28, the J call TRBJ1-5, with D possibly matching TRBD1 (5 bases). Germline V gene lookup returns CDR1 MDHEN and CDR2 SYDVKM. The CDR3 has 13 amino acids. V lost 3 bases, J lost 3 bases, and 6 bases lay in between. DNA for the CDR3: TGTGCCAGCAGTTTGGGGACCAATCAGCCCCAGCATTTT. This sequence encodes CASSLGTNQPQHF.

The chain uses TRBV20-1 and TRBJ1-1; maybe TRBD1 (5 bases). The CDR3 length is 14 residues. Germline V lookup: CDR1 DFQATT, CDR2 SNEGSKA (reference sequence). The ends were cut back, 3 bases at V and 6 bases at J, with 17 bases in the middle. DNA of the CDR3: TGCAGTGCTAGCATCGGGGCTAGTTGGGCTGAAGCTTTCTTT. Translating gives CSASIGASWAEAFF.

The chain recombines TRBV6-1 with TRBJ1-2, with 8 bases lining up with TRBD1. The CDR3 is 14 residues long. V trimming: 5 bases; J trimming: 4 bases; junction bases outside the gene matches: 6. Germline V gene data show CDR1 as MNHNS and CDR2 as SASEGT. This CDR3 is CASSTDRALYGYTF. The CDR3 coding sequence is TGTGCCAGCAGTACGGACAGGGCCCTCTATGGCTACACCTTC.

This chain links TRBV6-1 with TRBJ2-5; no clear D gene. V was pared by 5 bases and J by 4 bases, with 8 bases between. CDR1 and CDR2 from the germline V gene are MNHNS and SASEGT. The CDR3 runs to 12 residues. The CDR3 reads CASSPDGETQYF. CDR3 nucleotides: TGTGCCAGCAGTCCGGACGGAGAGACCCAGTACTTC.

CDR3 nucleotide sequence: TGTGCCAGTAGTATACCAGGGAGTAATTCACCCCTCCACTTT. Translation gives CASSIPGSNSPLHF. The chain combines TRBV19 with TRBJ1-6, with D possibly matching TRBD1 (5 bases). Germline CDR1 is LNHDA and CDR2 is SQIVND (reference sequence). The length of the CDR3 is 14 residues. The V and J ends lost 2 bases and 6 bases respectively, with 8 bases between them.

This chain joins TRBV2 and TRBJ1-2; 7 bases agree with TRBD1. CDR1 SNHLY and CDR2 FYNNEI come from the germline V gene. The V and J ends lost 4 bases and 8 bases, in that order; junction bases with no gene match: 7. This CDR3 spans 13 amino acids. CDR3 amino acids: CASSVETGLGYTF. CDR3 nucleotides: TGTGCCAGCAGTGTGGAGACAGGGCTAGGCTACACCTTC.

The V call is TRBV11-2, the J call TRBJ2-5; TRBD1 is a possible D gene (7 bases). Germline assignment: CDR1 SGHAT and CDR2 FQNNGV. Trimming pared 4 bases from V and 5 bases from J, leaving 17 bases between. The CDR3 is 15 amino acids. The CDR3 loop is CASSSLGGGVETQYF. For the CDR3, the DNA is TGTGCCAGCAGCTCCCTTGGAGGGGGCGTCGAGACCCAGTACTTC.

This chain's CDR3 is CASSPRGTYEQYF. CDR3 nucleotides: TGTGCCAGCAGCCCGCGGGGGACATACGAGCAGTACTTC. The chain has TRBV11-3 and TRBJ2-7; a weak D match, TRBD2 (7 bases). Germline CDR1 SGHNT, CDR2 YENEEA. This CDR3 has 13 residues. Trimming cost V 5 bases and J 4 bases, with 12 bases left between them.

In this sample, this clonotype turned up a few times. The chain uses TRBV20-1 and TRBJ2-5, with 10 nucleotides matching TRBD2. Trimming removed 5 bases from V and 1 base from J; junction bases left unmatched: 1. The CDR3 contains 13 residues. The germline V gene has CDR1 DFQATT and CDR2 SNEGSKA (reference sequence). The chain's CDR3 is CSAPSGSQETQYF. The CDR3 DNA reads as TGCAGTGCTCCTAGCGGGAGCCAAGAGACCCAGTACTTC.

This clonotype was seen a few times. The CDR3 DNA reads as TGTGCCAGCAAGGGACACCCGCCCCTGAACACTGAAGCTTTCTTT. Translated, it gives CASKGHPPLNTEAFF. The J gene is TRBJ1-1, the V gene TRBV2; TRBD1 might be the D (6 bases). Germline V CDR1 and CDR2: SNHLY, FYNNEI. The V end lost 7 bases, the J end lost 0 bases, and 15 bases lay between the germline ends. The CDR3 has 15 residues.

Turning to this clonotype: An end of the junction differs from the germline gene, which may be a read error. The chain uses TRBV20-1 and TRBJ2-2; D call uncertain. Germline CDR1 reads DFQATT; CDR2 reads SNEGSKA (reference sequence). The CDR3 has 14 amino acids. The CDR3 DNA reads TGCAGTGCTAGAGATTATCGAAACAACGGGGAGCTGTTTTTT. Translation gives CSARDYRNNGELFF.

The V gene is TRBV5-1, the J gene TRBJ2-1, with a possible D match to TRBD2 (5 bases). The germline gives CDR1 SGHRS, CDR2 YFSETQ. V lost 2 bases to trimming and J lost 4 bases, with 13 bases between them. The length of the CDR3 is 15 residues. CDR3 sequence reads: CASSFQTGIYNEQFF. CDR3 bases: TGCGCCAGCAGCTTTCAAACGGGGATTTACAATGAGCAGTTCTTC.

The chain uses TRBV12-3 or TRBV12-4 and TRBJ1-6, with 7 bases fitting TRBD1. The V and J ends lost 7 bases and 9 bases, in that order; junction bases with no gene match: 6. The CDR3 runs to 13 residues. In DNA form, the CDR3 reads TGTGCCAGCAAGGGACAGTTGAGTTCACCCCTCCACTTT. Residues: CASKGQLSSPLHF.

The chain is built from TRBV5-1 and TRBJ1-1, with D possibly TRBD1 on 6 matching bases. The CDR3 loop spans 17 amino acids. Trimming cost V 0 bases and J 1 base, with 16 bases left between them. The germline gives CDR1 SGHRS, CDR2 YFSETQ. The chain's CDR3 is CASSLGPTGPGNTEAFF. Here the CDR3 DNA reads TGCGCCAGCAGCTTGGGTCCCACAGGGCCGGGGAACACTGAAGCTTTCTTT.

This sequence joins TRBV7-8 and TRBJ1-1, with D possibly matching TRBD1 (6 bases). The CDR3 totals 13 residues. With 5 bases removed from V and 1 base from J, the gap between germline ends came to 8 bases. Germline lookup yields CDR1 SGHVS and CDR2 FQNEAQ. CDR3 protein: CASSADRNTEAFF. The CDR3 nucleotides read TGTGCCAGCAGCGCGGACAGGAACACTGAAGCTTTCTTT.

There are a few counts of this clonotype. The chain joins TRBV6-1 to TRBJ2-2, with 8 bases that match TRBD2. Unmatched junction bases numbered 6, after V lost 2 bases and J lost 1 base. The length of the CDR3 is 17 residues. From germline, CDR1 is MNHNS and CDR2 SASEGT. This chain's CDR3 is CASSENSGGLNTGELFF. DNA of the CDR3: TGTGCCAGCAGTGAAAACAGCGGGGGACTGAACACCGGGGAGCTGTTTTTT.